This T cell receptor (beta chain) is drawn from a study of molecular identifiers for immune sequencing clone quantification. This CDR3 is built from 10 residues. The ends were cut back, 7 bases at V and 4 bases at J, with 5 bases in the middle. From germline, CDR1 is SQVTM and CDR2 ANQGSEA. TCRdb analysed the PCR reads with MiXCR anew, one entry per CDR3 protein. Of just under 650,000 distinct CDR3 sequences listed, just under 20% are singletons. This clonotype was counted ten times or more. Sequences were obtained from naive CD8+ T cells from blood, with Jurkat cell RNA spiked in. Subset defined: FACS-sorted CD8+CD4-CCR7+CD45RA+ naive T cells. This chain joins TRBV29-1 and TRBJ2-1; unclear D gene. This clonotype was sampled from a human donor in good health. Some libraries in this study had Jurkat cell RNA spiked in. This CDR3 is CSALYNEQFF. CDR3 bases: TGCAGCGCCCTTTACAATGAGCAGTTCTTC.